The 30 T cell receptor beta chains below come from one sample, sequenced in a study of blood T cell repertoires in COVID-19. The repertoire was sequenced with immunoSEQ multiplex PCR; TCRdb's copy has only in-frame clones and lacks some. The data show 150,000 to 200,000 clones, around 85% seen once. The sequenced sample was peripheral blood. The source of these receptors is a man between 60 and 75 years old with active or convalescent COVID-19.

V is TRBV15 and J is TRBJ2-7; the D gene is possibly TRBD2 (6 bases). Looked up from germline, CDR1 is LNHNV and CDR2 is YYDKDF (reference sequence). The CDR3 runs 14 residues. The V and J ends lost 3 bases and 2 bases respectively, with 11 bases between them. Here the CDR3 reads CATSRAGLTYEQYF. Written as DNA, the CDR3 is TGTGCCACCAGCAGGGCGGGGCTGACCTACGAGCAGTACTTC.

As DNA, the CDR3 is TGTGCCAGCAGCAAAGAGAGGACACATGGCTACACCTTC. It translates to CASSKERTHGYTF. The V gene is TRBV21-1, the J gene TRBJ1-2; the table's D call, TRBD1, was not checked against the DNA. TRBV21-1 is a documented pseudogene. CDR3 length: 13 amino acids.

V is TRBV27 and J is TRBJ1-1; 9 nucleotides agree with TRBD1. The germline CDR1 and CDR2 sequences are MNHEY and SMNVEV (reference sequence). V lost 8 bases to trimming and J lost 4 bases; unmatched junction nucleotides: 14. The CDR3 loop spans 16 amino acids. Written as DNA, the CDR3 is TGTGCCAGCGGCCGGGACAGGGACTCCCCGGGCACTGAAGCTTTCTTT. As protein: CASGRDRDSPGTEAFF.

This clone has more than one count but fewer than ten. The J gene is TRBJ1-4, the V gene TRBV9, with 7 positions matching TRBD1. The CDR3 contains 15 residues. Losses at the gene ends were 3 bases for V and 4 bases for J; bases not matched to a gene: 6. Looked up from germline, CDR1 is SGDLS and CDR2 is YYNGEE. CDR3 loop: CASSAHRGDNEKLFF. DNA for the CDR3: TGTGCCAGCAGCGCACACAGGGGCGATAATGAAAAACTGTTTTTT.

This clone showed up just a few times. The chain has TRBV6-5 and TRBJ1-5; D may be TRBD1 (6 bases). V gave up 4 bases and J gave up 7 bases, with 11 bases separating them. The germline V gene encodes CDR1 MNHEY and CDR2 SVGAGI. The CDR3 sequence is 13 residues long. CDR3 nucleotide sequence: TGTGCCAGCAGTTCACAGGGCAGGCAGCCCCAGCATTTT. It encodes CASSSQGRQPQHF.

This rearrangement joins TRBV6-5 to TRBJ2-1, with 10 bases matching TRBD1. Germline V gives CDR1 MNHEY, CDR2 SVGAGI. This CDR3 has 14 residues. V trimming: 6 bases; J trimming: 10 bases; junction bases outside the gene matches: 9. The chain's CDR3 is CASRSGTGANEQFF. The CDR3 DNA sequence: TGTGCCAGCAGGTCGGGGACAGGGGCCAACGAGCAGTTCTTC.

In this sample, this clone turned up once. The V and J genes are TRBV6-1 and TRBJ1-4, with 9 bases that match TRBD1. The CDR3 consists of 16 residues. The J segment lost 5 bases and the V segment lost 4 bases, leaving 8 bases of the junction unmatched. Germline V gene data show CDR1 as MNHNS and CDR2 as SASEGT. As DNA, the CDR3 is TGTGCCAGCAGTGCGTCCCCGGGACAGGGCAATGAAAAACTGTTTTTT. As protein: CASSASPGQGNEKLFF.

The chain recombines TRBV19 with TRBJ2-2; no clear D gene. The CDR3 has 14 residues. V shed 5 bases and J shed 0 bases, with 7 bases lying between them. Looked up from germline, CDR1 is LNHDA and CDR2 is SQIVND (reference sequence). The DNA for the CDR3 is TGTGCCAGTAGTGAGGCCTCGAACACCGGGGAGCTGTTTTTT. The encoded protein is CASSEASNTGELFF.

The chain is built from TRBV6-5 and TRBJ1-4, with D possibly being TRBD1 (5 bases). This CDR3 has 14 amino acids. Per germline, CDR1 MNHEY and CDR2 SVGAGI. V shed 6 bases and J shed 5 bases, with 13 bases lying between them. CDR3 bases: TGTGCCAGCAGCCGGGGGGAGGGAAATGAAAAACTGTTTTTT. Its translation: CASSRGEGNEKLFF.

The chain combines TRBV28 with TRBJ2-7, with 11 bases aligning to TRBD2. Per germline, CDR1 MDHEN and CDR2 SYDVKM. The CDR3 sequence is 16 residues long. Unmatched junction bases numbered 10, after V lost 5 bases and J lost 4 bases. In nucleotides, the CDR3 is TGTGCCAGCAGTCACCGGGGACTAGCGGAGGGGTACGAGCAGTACTTC. It translates to CASSHRGLAEGYEQYF.

The chain couples TRBV2 to TRBJ1-4; TRBD1 matches at 8 bases. From germline, CDR1 is SNHLY and CDR2 FYNNEI. The CDR3 is made up of 15 amino acids. Trimming cost V 4 bases and J 3 bases; bases outside gene matches: 4. The CDR3 reads CASSAGGLANEKLFF. The CDR3, as DNA: TGTGCCAGCAGTGCAGGGGGCTTGGCTAATGAAAAACTGTTTTTT.

The chain couples TRBV7-3 to TRBJ2-7, with TRBD1 matching 8 bases. CDR3 size: 15 residues. With 4 bases clipped from V and 3 bases from J, the junction kept 8 bases outside the gene matches. Germline loops: CDR1 SGHTA, CDR2 FQGTGA. The CDR3 region has the DNA TGTGCCAGCAGCTCGTCCGGGACAGGAGACTACGAGCAGTACTTC. This gives the protein CASSSSGTGDYEQYF.

This chain uses TRBV10-1 with TRBJ2-3, with D perhaps TRBD2 (6 bases). Germline values: CDR1 WNHNN, CDR2 SYGVQD (reference sequence). V lost 6 bases to trimming and J lost 3 bases, with 10 bases between them. The CDR3 runs 13 residues. The CDR3 DNA reads as TGCGCCAGCAGGAGGGACTCGACAGATACGCAGTATTTT. The encoded protein is CASRRDSTDTQYF.

The chain joins TRBV6-5 to TRBJ2-3; D gene unclear. The germline V gene encodes CDR1 MNHEY and CDR2 SVGAGI. The CDR3 is made up of 12 amino acids. Between the trimmed V and J ends, which lost 4 bases and 2 bases, there was a span of 4 bases. The CDR3, as DNA: TGTGCCAGCAGTTTACACACAGATACGCAGTATTTT. It codes for CASSLHTDTQYF.

The J gene is TRBJ2-3, the V gene TRBV2, with D unresolved. This CDR3 contains 15 residues. From germline, CDR1 is SNHLY and CDR2 FYNNEI. Trimming shortened V by 2 bases and J by 0 bases, and 9 bases separated the two germline ends. The chain's CDR3 is CASSELSQSTDTQYF. The CDR3 DNA follows: TGTGCCAGCAGTGAATTGTCTCAGAGCACAGATACGCAGTATTTT.

The genes are TRBV6-4 and TRBJ1-2, with D unresolved. The CDR3 length is 15 residues. Trimming shortened V by 0 bases and J by 0 bases, and 8 bases separated the two germline ends. Germline V CDR1 and CDR2: MRHNA, SNTAGT. The CDR3 DNA follows: TGTGCCAGCAGTGACTCCCCGGGAGCTAACTATGGCTACACCTTC. Translating it yields CASSDSPGANYGYTF.

This sequence joins TRBV3-1 (or the pseudogene TRBV3-2) and TRBJ1-1; a possible D gene is TRBD1 (6 bases). Trimming shortened V by 6 bases and J by 1 base, and 12 bases separated the two germline ends. From germline, CDR1 is LGHDT and CDR2 YNNKEL (reference sequence). The CDR3 spans 14 residues. This chain's CDR3 is CASRRQDANTEAFF. In DNA, the CDR3 is TGTGCCAGCAGGCGACAGGATGCGAACACTGAAGCTTTCTTT.

J is TRBJ2-3 and V is TRBV7-6, with 7 positions matching TRBD2. Germline lookup yields CDR1 SGHVS and CDR2 FNYEAQ. The CDR3 is made up of 15 amino acids. Trimming removed 2 bases from V and 4 bases from J; junction bases left unmatched: 6. The CDR3 reads CASSLMTSQADTQYF. DNA for the CDR3: TGTGCCAGCAGCTTAATGACTAGCCAGGCAGATACGCAGTATTTT. The full variable domain, completed using reference TRBV7-6 and TRBJ2-3, is GAGVSQSPRYKVTKRGQDVALRCDPISGHVSLYWYRQALGQGPEFLTYFNYEAQQDKSGLPNDRFSAERPEGSISTLTIQRTEQRDSAMYRCASSLMTSQADTQYFGPGTRLTVL.

In this sample, this clone turned up a few times. The V and J genes are TRBV5-6 and TRBJ2-7; 9 bases fit TRBD1. The V gene's germline CDR1 is SGHDT and CDR2 YYEEEE. Trimming removed 5 bases from V and 2 bases from J; junction bases left unmatched: 11. The CDR3 is 16 amino acids. The CDR3 DNA is TGTGCCAGCAGAAATACGCCGGGACAGGGCGCCTACGAGCAGTACTTC. It codes for CASRNTPGQGAYEQYF. The entire variable domain, with the rest obtained from reference TRBV5-6 and TRBJ2-7, is as follows: DAGVTQSPTHLIKTRGQQVTLRCSPKSGHDTVSWYQQALGQGPQFIFQYYEEEERQRGNFPDRFSGHQFPNYSSELNVNALLLGDSALYLCASRNTPGQGAYEQYFGPGTRLTVT.

The chain joins TRBV28 to TRBJ1-5; no reliable D call. This CDR3 contains 12 residues. The ends were cut back, 0 bases at V and 9 bases at J, with 6 bases in the middle. CDR1 and CDR2 from the germline V gene are MDHEN and SYDVKM. DNA of the CDR3: TGTGCCAGCAGTTTATGGGAGAGGCCCCAGCATTTT. Amino acid sequence: CASSLWERPQHF.

This clone was seen only once. The CDR3 coding sequence is TGCAGCGTGAAGCCAGGGCCCGCAGGGGAGCAGTACTTC. Its protein product is CSVKPGPAGEQYF. The chain links TRBV29-1 to TRBJ2-7; maybe TRBD1 (5 bases). The CDR3 length is 13 residues. V gave up 6 bases and J gave up 7 bases, with 19 bases separating them. In germline, CDR1 is SQVTM, CDR2 ANQGSEA.

This rearrangement joins TRBV6-6 to TRBJ2-7, with a possible D match to TRBD1 (5 bases). Trimming shortened V by 8 bases and J by 4 bases, and 24 bases separated the two germline ends. Germline values: CDR1 MNHNY, CDR2 SVGAGI (reference sequence). The CDR3 length is 16 residues. The CDR3 protein is CASFTVPGQGVYEQYF. The CDR3 nucleotides are TGTGCCAGCTTCACGGTCCCCGGACAAGGGGTTTACGAGCAGTACTTC.

Only one count was recorded for this clone. The rearrangement uses TRBV10-3 and TRBJ2-1; 12 nucleotides agree with TRBD2. V lost 0 bases to trimming and J lost 9 bases; unmatched junction nucleotides: 3. There are 15 residues in the CDR3. The germline V gene has CDR1 ENHRY and CDR2 SYGVKD. CDR3 in amino acids: CAISESASGRVEQFF. The CDR3 nucleotides read TGTGCCATCAGTGAGTCGGCTAGCGGGAGGGTTGAGCAGTTCTTC.

The rearrangement uses TRBV7-9 and TRBJ2-5, with D possibly being TRBD1 (5 bases). The CDR3 spans 14 residues. The V and J ends lost 6 bases and 1 base respectively, with 12 bases between them. Germline V lookup: CDR1 SEHNR, CDR2 FQNEAQ (reference sequence). The DNA for the CDR3 is TGTGCCAGCAGTCGCCGGACAACCCAAGAGACCCAGTACTTC. Translation: CASSRRTTQETQYF. The whole variable domain, filled in from reference TRBV7-9 and TRBJ2-5, reads DTGVSQNPRHKITKRGQNVTFRCDPISEHNRLYWYRQTLGQGPEFLTYFQNEAQLEKSRLLSDRFSAERPKGSFSTLEIQRTEQGDSAMYLCASSRRTTQETQYFGPGTRLLVL.

In this sample, this clone turned up once. The chain uses TRBV6-5 and TRBJ1-1; unclear D gene. V shed 9 bases and J shed 5 bases, with 19 bases lying between them. CDR1 is MNHEY and CDR2 is SVGAGI in the germline V gene. CDR3 size: 14 residues. The CDR3 DNA follows: TGTGCCAGTCTACCATCGGGCGGGGAAACTGAAGCTTTCTTT. Protein sequence: CASLPSGGETEAFF.

The chain couples TRBV5-1 to TRBJ2-3; 8 nucleotides line up with TRBD1. This CDR3 has 15 amino acids. V shed 3 bases and J 6 bases; nucleotides not matched to a gene: 9. Per germline, CDR1 SGHRS and CDR2 YFSETQ. As DNA, the CDR3 is TGCGCCAGCAGCTCGATTGGACAGGGCCTTGATACGCAGTATTTT. Protein product: CASSSIGQGLDTQYF.

The chain has TRBV24-1 and TRBJ2-3; D not resolved. Trimming shortened V by 6 bases and J by 2 bases, and 2 bases separated the two germline ends. The CDR3 loop spans 11 amino acids. CDR1 and CDR2 (germline): KGHDR, SFDVKD. This CDR3 reads CATSYTDTQYF. The CDR3 region has the DNA TGTGCCACCAGTTACACAGATACGCAGTATTTT.

The genes are TRBV29-1 and TRBJ2-3; no clear D. The V end lost 7 bases, the J end lost 0 bases, and 11 bases lay between the germline ends. This CDR3 spans 13 amino acids. The germline CDR1 and CDR2 sequences are SQVTM and ANQGSEA. The CDR3 is CSAAGYSTDTQYF. CDR3 sequence (DNA): TGCAGCGCCGCCGGGTATAGCACAGATACGCAGTATTTT.

The DNA for the CDR3 is TGTGCCAGCAGCTTGGCTTTGGGCCAGAGTTTTTACAATGAGCAGTTCTTC. This sequence encodes CASSLALGQSFYNEQFF. This sequence joins TRBV7-9 and TRBJ2-1, with no clear D. Trimming removed 3 bases at V and 4 bases at J, with 19 bases between. Germline-derived CDR1 and CDR2 are SEHNR and FQNEAQ (reference sequence). CDR3 length equals 17 residues.

V and J are TRBV7-9 and TRBJ2-5; 12 bases match TRBD2. Germline V CDR1 and CDR2: SEHNR, FQNEAQ (reference sequence). The CDR3 spans 19 residues. The trim removed 3 bases at V and 1 base at J, leaving 12 bases unmatched. The CDR3 nucleotides read TGTGCCAGCAGCTTTCCCCCCTTACTAGCGGGAGGCGTCCAAGAGACCCAGTACTTC. It is translated as CASSFPPLLAGGVQETQYF.